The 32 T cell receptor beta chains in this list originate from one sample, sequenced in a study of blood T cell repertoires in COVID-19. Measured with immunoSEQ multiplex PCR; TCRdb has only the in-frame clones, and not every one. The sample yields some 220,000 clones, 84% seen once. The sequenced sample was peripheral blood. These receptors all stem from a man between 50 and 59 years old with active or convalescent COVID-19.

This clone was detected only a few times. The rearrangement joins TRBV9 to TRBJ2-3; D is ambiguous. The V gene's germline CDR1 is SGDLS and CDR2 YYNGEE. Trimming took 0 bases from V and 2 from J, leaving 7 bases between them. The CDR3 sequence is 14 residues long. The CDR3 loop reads CASSVGGITDTQYF. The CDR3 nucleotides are TGTGCCAGCAGCGTAGGAGGCATCACAGATACGCAGTATTTT.

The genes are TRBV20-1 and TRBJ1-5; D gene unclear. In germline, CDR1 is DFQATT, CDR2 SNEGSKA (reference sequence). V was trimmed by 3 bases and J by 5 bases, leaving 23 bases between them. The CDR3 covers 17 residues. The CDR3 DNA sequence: TGCAGTGCTAGTGAGCCAGCGGGCCCCCTTGATTATCAGCCCCAGCATTTT. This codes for CSASEPAGPLDYQPQHF.

The CDR3 DNA sequence: TGTGCCAGCACAACTTTCGGGACTAGCAACACCGGGGAGCTGTTTTTT. Translation: CASTTFGTSNTGELFF. The V gene is TRBV7-2, the J gene TRBJ2-2; 9 positions agree with TRBD2. V shed 7 bases, J shed 2 bases, and the junction held 8 bases outside the gene matches. CDR1 and CDR2 (germline): SGHTA, FQGNSA. The CDR3 is 16 amino acids.

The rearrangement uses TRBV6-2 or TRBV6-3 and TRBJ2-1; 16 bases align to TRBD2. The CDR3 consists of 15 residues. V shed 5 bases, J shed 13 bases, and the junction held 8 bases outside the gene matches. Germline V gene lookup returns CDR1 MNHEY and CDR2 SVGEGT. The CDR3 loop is CASSDPGTSGRDQFF. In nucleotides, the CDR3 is TGTGCCAGCAGTGACCCCGGGACTAGCGGGAGGGATCAGTTCTTC.

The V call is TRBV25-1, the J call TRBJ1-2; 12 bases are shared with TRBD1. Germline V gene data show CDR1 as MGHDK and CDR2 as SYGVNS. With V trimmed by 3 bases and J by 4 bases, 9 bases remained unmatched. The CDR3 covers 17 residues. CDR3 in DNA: TGTGCCAGCAGTGACCCGGGACAGGGGGCACTTGGCTATGGCTACACCTTC. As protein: CASSDPGQGALGYGYTF.

The CDR3 is CAISGLAGVGWDTQYF. The CDR3 DNA reads as TGTGCCATCAGTGGGCTAGCGGGAGTAGGATGGGATACGCAGTATTTT. The chain uses TRBV10-3 and TRBJ2-3, with 10 bases identical to TRBD2. The trim removed 4 bases at V and 6 bases at J, leaving 10 bases unmatched. CDR3 length: 16 residues. Germline V gene data show CDR1 as ENHRY and CDR2 as SYGVKD.

The CDR3 nucleotides are TGCGCCAGCAACCCGGGTATTGCAACTAATGAAAAACTGTTTTTT. Amino acids: CASNPGIATNEKLFF. The chain has TRBV5-1 and TRBJ1-4; D ambiguous. V shed 6 bases and J shed 0 bases, with 12 bases lying between them. Germline values: CDR1 SGHRS, CDR2 YFSETQ. The CDR3 sequence is 15 residues long. Based on the CDR3 plus reference TRBV5-1 and TRBJ1-4, the full variable domain is KAGVTQTPRYLIKTRGQQVTLSCSPISGHRSVSWYQQTPGQGLQFLFEYFSETQRNKGNFPGRFSGRQFSNSRSEMNVSTLELGDSALYLCASNPGIATNEKLFFGSGTQLSVL.

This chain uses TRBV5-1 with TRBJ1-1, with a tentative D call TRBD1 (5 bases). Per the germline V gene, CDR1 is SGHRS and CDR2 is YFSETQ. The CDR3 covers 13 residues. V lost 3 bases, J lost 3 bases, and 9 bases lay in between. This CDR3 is CASSSMTDTEAFF. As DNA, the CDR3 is TGCGCCAGCAGCTCTATGACAGACACTGAAGCTTTCTTT.

The CDR3 DNA reads TGCGCCAGCAGCCCTACAGGCGGTATTTGGACTGAAGCTTTCTTT. This gives the protein CASSPTGGIWTEAFF. The chain employs TRBV5-1 and TRBJ1-1; the D gene is possibly TRBD1 (5 bases). CDR3 length: 15 residues. Germline V gene sequence: CDR1 SGHRS, CDR2 YFSETQ. V lost 4 bases and J 5 bases, leaving 18 bases between the germline ends.

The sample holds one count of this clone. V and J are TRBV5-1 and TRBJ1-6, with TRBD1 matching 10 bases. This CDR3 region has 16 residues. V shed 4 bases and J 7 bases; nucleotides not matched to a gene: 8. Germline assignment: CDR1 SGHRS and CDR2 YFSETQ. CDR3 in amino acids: CASSLRLGQGNSPLHF. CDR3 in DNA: TGCGCCAGCAGCCTGAGGTTGGGACAGGGGAATTCACCCCTCCACTTT.

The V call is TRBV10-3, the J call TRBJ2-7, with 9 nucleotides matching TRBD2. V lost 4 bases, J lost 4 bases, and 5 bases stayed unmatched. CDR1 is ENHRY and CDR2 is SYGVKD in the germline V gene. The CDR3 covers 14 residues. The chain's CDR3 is CAISGSGSEYEQYF. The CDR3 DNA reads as TGTGCCATCAGTGGTAGCGGGAGTGAATACGAGCAGTACTTC.

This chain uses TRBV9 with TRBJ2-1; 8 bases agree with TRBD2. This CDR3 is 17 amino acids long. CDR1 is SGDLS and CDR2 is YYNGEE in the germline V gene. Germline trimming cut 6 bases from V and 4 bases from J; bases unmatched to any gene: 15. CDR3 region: CASIASKAGETYNEQFF. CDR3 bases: TGTGCCAGCATCGCTTCAAAAGCGGGAGAAACGTACAATGAGCAGTTCTTC.

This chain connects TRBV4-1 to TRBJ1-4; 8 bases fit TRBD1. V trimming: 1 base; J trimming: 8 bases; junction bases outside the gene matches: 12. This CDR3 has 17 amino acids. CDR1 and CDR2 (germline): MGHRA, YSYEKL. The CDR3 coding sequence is TGCGCCAGCAGCCAAGGAGGGGGAGGCAGGGGGCGAGAAAAACTGTTTTTT. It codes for CASSQGGGGRGREKLFF.

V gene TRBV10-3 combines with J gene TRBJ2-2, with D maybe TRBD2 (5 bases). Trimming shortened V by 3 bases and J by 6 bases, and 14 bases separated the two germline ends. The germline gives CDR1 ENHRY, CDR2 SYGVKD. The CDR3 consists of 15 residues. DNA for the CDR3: TGTGCCATCAGTGAATGGAGCGAGGGTCCCGGGGAGCTGTTTTTT. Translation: CAISEWSEGPGELFF.

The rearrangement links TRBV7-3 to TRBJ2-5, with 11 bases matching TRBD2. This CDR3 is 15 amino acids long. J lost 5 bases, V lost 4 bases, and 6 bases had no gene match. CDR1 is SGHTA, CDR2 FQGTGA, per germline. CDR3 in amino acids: CASSSGLAGLETQYF. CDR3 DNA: TGTGCCAGCAGCTCTGGACTAGCGGGCTTGGAGACCCAGTACTTC.

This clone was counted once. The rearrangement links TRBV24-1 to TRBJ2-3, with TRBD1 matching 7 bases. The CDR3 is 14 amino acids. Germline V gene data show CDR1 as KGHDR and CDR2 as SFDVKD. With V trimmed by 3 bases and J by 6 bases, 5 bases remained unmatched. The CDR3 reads CATSDPTGDDTQYF. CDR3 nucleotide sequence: TGTGCCACCAGTGATCCCACAGGGGATGATACGCAGTATTTT.

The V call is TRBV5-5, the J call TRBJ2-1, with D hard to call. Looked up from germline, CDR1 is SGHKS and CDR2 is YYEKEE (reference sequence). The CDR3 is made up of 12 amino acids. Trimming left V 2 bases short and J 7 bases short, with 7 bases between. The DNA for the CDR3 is TGTGCCAGCAGCTTTAGTAAGAATGAGCAGTTCTTC. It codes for CASSFSKNEQFF.

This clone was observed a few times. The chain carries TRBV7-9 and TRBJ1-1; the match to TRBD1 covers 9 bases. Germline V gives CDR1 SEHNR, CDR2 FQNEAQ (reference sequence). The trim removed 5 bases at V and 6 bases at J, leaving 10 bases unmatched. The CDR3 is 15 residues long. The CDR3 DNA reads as TGTGCCAGCAGCCTACCGACAGGGGGTAAGTCTGAAGCTTTCTTT. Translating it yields CASSLPTGGKSEAFF.

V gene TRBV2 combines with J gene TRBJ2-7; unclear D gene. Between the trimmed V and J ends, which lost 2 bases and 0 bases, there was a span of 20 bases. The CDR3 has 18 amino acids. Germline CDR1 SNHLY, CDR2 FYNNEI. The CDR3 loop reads CASSEIHKAQRSSYEQYV. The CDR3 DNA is TGTGCCAGCAGTGAAATCCATAAAGCCCAAAGGAGCTCCTACGAGCAGTACGTC.

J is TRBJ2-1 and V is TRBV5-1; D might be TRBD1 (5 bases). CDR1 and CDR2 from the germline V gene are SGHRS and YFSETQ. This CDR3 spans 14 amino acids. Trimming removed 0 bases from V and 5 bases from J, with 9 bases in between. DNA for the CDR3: TGCGCCAGCAGCTTGGGTTTACAGGACAATGAGCAGTTCTTC. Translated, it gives CASSLGLQDNEQFF.

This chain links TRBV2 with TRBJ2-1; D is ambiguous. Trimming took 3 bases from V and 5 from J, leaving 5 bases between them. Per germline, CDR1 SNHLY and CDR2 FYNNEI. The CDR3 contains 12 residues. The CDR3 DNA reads TGTGCCAGCAGTGAGGGCGACAATGAGCAGTTCTTC. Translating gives CASSEGDNEQFF.

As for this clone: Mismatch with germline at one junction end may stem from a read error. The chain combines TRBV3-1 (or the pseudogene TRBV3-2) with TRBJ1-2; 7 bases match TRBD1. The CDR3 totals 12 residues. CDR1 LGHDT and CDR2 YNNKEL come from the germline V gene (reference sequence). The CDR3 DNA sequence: TGTGCCAGCAGCCAAGAGGGGCGACAGGGCGCTTTC. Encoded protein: CASSQEGRQGAF.

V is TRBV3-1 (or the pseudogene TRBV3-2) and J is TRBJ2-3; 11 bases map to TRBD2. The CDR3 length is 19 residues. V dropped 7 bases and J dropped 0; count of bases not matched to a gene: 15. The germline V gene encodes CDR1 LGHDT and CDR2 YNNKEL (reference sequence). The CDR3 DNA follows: TGTGCCAGCACCAAGTTCAGACCGGGACTAGCGGCAAGCACAGATACGCAGTATTTT. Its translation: CASTKFRPGLAASTDTQYF.

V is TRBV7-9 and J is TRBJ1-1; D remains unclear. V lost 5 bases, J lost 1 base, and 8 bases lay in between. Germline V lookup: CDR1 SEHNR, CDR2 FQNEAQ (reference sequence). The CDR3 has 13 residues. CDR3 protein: CASSPPGNTEAFF. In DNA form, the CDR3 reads TGTGCCAGCAGCCCCCCCGGGAACACTGAAGCTTTCTTT. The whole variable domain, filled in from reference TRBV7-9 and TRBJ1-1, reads DTGVSQNPRHKITKRGQNVTFRCDPISEHNRLYWYRQTLGQGPEFLTYFQNEAQLEKSRLLSDRFSAERPKGSFSTLEIQRTEQGDSAMYLCASSPPGNTEAFFGQGTRLTVV.

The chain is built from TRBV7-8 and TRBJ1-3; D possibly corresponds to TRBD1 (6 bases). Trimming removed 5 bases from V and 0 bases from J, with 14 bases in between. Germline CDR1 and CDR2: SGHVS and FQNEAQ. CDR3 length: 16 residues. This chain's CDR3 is CASSQTGGPSGNTIYF. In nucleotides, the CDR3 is TGTGCCAGCAGCCAGACGGGGGGGCCCTCTGGAAACACCATATATTTT.

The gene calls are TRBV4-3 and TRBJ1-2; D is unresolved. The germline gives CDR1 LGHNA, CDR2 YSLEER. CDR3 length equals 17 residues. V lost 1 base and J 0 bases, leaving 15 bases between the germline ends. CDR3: CASSQVEARASNYGYTF. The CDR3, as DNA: TGCGCCAGCAGCCAAGTAGAAGCGAGGGCCTCTAACTATGGCTACACCTTC.

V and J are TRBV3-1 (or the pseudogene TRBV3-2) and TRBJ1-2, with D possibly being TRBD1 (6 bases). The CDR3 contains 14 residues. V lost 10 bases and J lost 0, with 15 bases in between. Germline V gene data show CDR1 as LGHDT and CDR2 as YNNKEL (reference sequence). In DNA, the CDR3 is TGTGCCACCAAAAAGGGGGGGTCTAACTATGGCTACACCTTC. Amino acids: CATKKGGSNYGYTF.

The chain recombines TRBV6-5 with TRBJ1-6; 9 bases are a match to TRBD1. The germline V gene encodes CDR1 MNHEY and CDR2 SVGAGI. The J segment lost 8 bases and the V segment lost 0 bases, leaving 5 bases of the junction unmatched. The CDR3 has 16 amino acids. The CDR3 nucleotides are TGTGCCAGCAGTTACTCAAGGGACAGGGTGGATTCACCCCTCCACTTT. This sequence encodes CASSYSRDRVDSPLHF.

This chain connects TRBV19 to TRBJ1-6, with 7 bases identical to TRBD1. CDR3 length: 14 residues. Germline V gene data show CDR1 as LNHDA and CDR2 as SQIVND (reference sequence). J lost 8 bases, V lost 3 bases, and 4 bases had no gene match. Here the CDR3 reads CASSIGGGYSPLHF. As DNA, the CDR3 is TGTGCCAGTAGTATTGGAGGGGGCTATTCACCCCTCCACTTT.

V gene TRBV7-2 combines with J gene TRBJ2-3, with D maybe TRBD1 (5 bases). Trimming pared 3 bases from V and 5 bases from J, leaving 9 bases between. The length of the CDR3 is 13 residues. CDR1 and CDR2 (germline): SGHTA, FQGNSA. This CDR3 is CASSFGAVDTQYF. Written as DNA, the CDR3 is TGTGCCAGCAGCTTTGGGGCGGTAGATACGCAGTATTTT.

CDR3: CASSYSGGANYGYTF. As DNA, the CDR3 is TGTGCCAGCAGTTACTCAGGGGGAGCCAACTATGGCTACACCTTC. The V gene is TRBV6-6, the J gene TRBJ1-2, with D possibly TRBD1 on 6 matching bases. The germline gives CDR1 MNHNY, CDR2 SVGAGI (reference sequence). V was clipped by 0 bases and J by 2 bases, with 10 bases between them. This CDR3 has 15 amino acids.

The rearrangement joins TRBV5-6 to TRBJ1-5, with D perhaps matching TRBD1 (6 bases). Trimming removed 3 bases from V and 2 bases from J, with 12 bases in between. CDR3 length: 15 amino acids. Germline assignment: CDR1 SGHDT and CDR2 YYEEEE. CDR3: CASSSSRQGNQPQHF. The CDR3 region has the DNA TGTGCCAGCAGCTCTTCCCGACAGGGCAATCAGCCCCAGCATTTT.